This entry concerns a single T cell receptor (beta chain). Antigen unknown. The data originate from a study of beta chain features in type 1 diabetes. Cells sorted by CD45RO/CCR7/CD25/CD127/CD95/CD27 comprised CD4+ naive, central memory, regulatory and stem cell-like memory cells. Sorted populations were all over 95% pure. Reverse transcription of all isolated RNA meant that expressed TCRB transcripts were sequenced. The method was immunoSEQ multiplex PCR; TCRdb's version includes in-frame clones alone and lacks a portion of them. The sample lists about 900,000 clones, 17% occurring once. General study points: A pattern of fewer insertions and more deletions at VDJ junctions was seen in type 1 diabetes patients. Any HLA type influence on TCRB rearrangement was left unresolved here.

Material for sequencing was naive CD4+ T cells from blood. This sequence was found in a woman under 30 in good health.

The CDR3 DNA sequence: TGTGCCAGCAGCACGGCCCAGGGGTTCCGCGATGAGCAGTTCTTC. Its translation: CASSTAQGFRDEQFF. This sequence joins TRBV9 and TRBJ2-1, with a possible D match to TRBD1 (6 bases). The CDR3 runs to 15 residues. Trimming stripped 4 bases from V and 8 bases from J, with 19 bases between. Germline V CDR1 and CDR2: SGDLS, YYNGEE.